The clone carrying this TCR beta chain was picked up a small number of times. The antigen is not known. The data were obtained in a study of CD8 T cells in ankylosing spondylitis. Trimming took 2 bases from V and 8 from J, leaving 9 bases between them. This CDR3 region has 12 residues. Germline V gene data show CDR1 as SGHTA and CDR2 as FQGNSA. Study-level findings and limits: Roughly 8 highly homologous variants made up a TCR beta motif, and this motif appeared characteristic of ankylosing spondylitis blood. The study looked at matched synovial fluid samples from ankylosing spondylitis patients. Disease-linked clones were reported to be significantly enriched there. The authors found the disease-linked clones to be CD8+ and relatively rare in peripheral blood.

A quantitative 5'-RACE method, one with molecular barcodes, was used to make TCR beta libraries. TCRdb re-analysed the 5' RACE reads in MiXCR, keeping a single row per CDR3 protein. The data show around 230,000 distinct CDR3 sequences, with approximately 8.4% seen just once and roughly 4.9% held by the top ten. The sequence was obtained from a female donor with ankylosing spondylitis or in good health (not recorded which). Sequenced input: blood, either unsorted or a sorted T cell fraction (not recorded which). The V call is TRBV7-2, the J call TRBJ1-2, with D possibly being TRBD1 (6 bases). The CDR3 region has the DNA TGTGCCAGCAGCTTATACAGGGAGGGCTACACCTTC. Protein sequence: CASSLYREGYTF.